Presented here are 15 T cell receptor beta chains from one specimen sequenced in a study of T cells expressing NK-cell markers. After re-calling the 5' RACE reads, TCRdb lists one entry per CDR3 protein, DNA absent. The clone table shows about 380,000 distinct CDR3 sequences, with the ten largest holding 4% to 6.5%. Sequenced: blood T cells: a sorted CD56 or NKG2C T cell subset, CD4+ or CD8+ T cells, or bulk PBMC T cells (not recorded which). The source of these receptors is a man aged 18 to 69 in good health.

The rearrangement links TRBV20-1 to TRBJ2-7; TCRdb reports TRBD1, a call that lacks DNA to check it against. From germline, CDR1 is DFQATT and CDR2 SNEGSKA (reference sequence). CDR3 length: 18 residues. CDR3 loop: CSALPRGLAGGFSYEQYF.

J is TRBJ2-7 and V is TRBV7-2; the TRBD2 assignment by TCRdb is unverifiable without DNA. Germline values: CDR1 SGHTA, CDR2 FQGNSA. This CDR3 spans 15 amino acids. The CDR3: CASSLHPLASYEQYF.

The chain carries TRBV11-2 and TRBJ1-1. CDR3 length: 12 amino acids. Per the germline V gene, CDR1 is SGHAT and CDR2 is FQNNGV. CDR3 sequence: CASAGRNTEAFF.

This chain connects TRBV5-1 to TRBJ1-1; TCRdb picks TRBD1, but there is no DNA to check that call. CDR3 length: 16 amino acids. The germline CDR1 and CDR2 sequences are SGHRS and YFSETQ. CDR3 sequence: CASSWSLDRVNTEAFF.

The chain employs TRBV29-1 and TRBJ2-7; TCRdb calls TRBD1, which cannot be checked without DNA. CDR1 and CDR2 from the germline V gene are SQVTM and ANQGSEA. CDR3 size: 14 residues. The CDR3 loop is CSVDGQGVPYEQYF.

The gene calls are TRBV4-2 and TRBJ1-1; checking the TCRdb D call of TRBD1 is not possible without DNA. CDR3 size: 13 residues. The germline V gene has CDR1 LGHNA and CDR2 YNFKEQ. CDR3 in amino acids: CASSQEGGTEAFF.

The V gene is TRBV6-1, the J gene TRBJ2-6; TCRdb's D call, TRBD1, is unchecked because there is no DNA. CDR1 MNHNS and CDR2 SASEGT come from the germline V gene. There are 16 residues in the CDR3. CDR3 protein: CASSDRTRSGANVLAF.

The chain has TRBV4-1 and TRBJ1-2. The CDR3 spans 13 residues. CDR1 is MGHRA, CDR2 YSYEKL, per germline. CDR3: CASSQDSNYGYTF.

This chain uses TRBV6-1 with TRBJ2-5. Germline V gene sequence: CDR1 MNHNS, CDR2 SASEGT. This CDR3 spans 15 amino acids. The CDR3 spells CASSEVRGRRETQYF.

The chain combines TRBV29-1 with TRBJ2-1; TCRdb calls TRBD2, which cannot be checked without DNA. This CDR3 spans 14 amino acids. CDR1 SQVTM and CDR2 ANQGSEA come from the germline V gene. CDR3 sequence: CSVEAPLTRGEQFF.

The V gene is TRBV12-3 or TRBV12-4, the J gene TRBJ2-1; as DNA is missing, the TRBD1 call by TCRdb cannot be tested. The CDR3 sequence is 15 residues long. CDR3: CASSLAGQGSNEQFF.

J is TRBJ2-7 and V is TRBV5-1; TCRdb reports TRBD1, a call that lacks DNA to check it against. Germline CDR1 and CDR2: SGHRS and YFSETQ. The CDR3 is 13 amino acids. The chain's CDR3 is CASSTYRGREQYF.

The rearrangement links TRBV29-1 to TRBJ1-5; TCRdb designates TRBD1, a call that cannot be tested without DNA. Germline assignment: CDR1 SQVTM and CDR2 ANQGSEA. The CDR3 totals 12 residues. The CDR3 loop reads CSVGDGYQPQHF.

This chain connects TRBV5-6 to TRBJ2-1; lacking DNA, the TRBD2 call made by TCRdb goes unchecked. Germline V CDR1 and CDR2: SGHDT, YYEEEE. This CDR3 has 18 amino acids. This CDR3 is CASSLEEVAGTLYNEQFF.

The chain recombines TRBV5-4 with TRBJ2-2; without DNA, the TCRdb call of TRBD1 cannot be checked. Germline CDR1 and CDR2: SGHNT and YYREEE (reference sequence). The CDR3 is 15 amino acids. The CDR3 spells CASSRTGVRAGELFF.